This T cell receptor (beta chain) was sequenced in a study of T cell responses to AZD1222 COVID-19 vaccine. Study-wide findings and caveats: Donor demographics were predominantly white British with a female majority; clonal diversity may be underestimated.

This CDR3 contains 12 residues. V gave up 3 bases and J gave up 7 bases, with 7 bases separating them. Some clones are missing from TCRdb's copy, which holds only in-frame ones; the method was immunoSEQ multiplex PCR. This sample carries about 150,000 clones, 90% of them seen once, and the ten largest clones take 1.8%. About this clone itself: Its antigen remains unidentified.

The chain employs TRBV12-3 or TRBV12-4 and TRBJ2-1; D call uncertain. The input for sequencing was peripheral blood, taken on day 0 of AZD1222 vaccination. The receptor's source is an adult in good health. In DNA, the CDR3 is TGTGCCAGCAGTTTCGACCTGAATGAGCAGTTCTTC. This gives the protein CASSFDLNEQFF.